A single sample is the source of the 27 T cell receptor beta chains below, sequenced in a study of cytomegalovirus exposure and HLA in healthy donors. It was with 60 Vbeta and 13 Jbeta primers that the PCR ran. TCRdb's table, derived via immunoSEQ multiplex PCR, lists solely in-frame clones and lacks some. Here the sample spans roughly 200,000 clones, roughly 80% being singletons. The sequenced sample was PBMCs. The receptors were sampled from a female donor in good health and CMV-seronegative.

J is TRBJ1-5 and V is TRBV6-6, with 9 bases lining up with TRBD1. Germline CDR1 MNHNY, CDR2 SVGAGI (reference sequence). V shed 6 bases and J 7 bases; nucleotides not matched to a gene: 4. The CDR3 runs 13 residues. The CDR3 spells CASSHGQGQPQHF. The CDR3 bases are TGTGCCAGCAGCCACGGACAGGGGCAGCCCCAGCATTTT.

This clone was seen more than once but under ten times. Germline and junction disagree at one end, which may indicate a read error. The chain uses TRBV6-6 and TRBJ2-3, with D tentatively TRBD2 (5 bases). Looked up from germline, CDR1 is MNHNY and CDR2 is SVGAGI (reference sequence). CDR3 length: 16 residues. DNA of the CDR3: TGTGCCCGCAGTTACCGGGTCCAGGCGACCGCGGGTACGCAGTATTTT. It yields the protein CARSYRVQATAGTQYF.

This clone was seen only once. This chain uses TRBV29-1 with TRBJ2-6, with D hard to call. V gave up 4 bases and J gave up 0 bases, with 4 bases separating them. Germline CDR1 reads SQVTM; CDR2 reads ANQGSEA. The CDR3 has 13 residues. CDR3 DNA sequence: TGCAGCGTTGGGAGCTCTGGGGCCAACGTCCTGACTTTC. This translates into CSVGSSGANVLTF.

This clone was recorded a few times. The chain recombines TRBV6-5 with TRBJ2-7, with D maybe TRBD1 (6 bases). The CDR3 has 15 residues. Trimming pared 6 bases from V and 0 bases from J, leaving 15 bases between. CDR1 and CDR2 (germline): MNHEY, SVGAGI. CDR3 nucleotides: TGTGCCAGCAGCTTACGGCAGGGGAACTCCTACGAGCAGTACTTC. Its protein is CASSLRQGNSYEQYF.

The rearrangement uses TRBV5-1 and TRBJ2-7; 7 nucleotides align to TRBD1. V shed 7 bases, J shed 1 base, and the junction held 14 bases outside the gene matches. CDR1 SGHRS and CDR2 YFSETQ come from the germline V gene. This CDR3 spans 16 amino acids. The CDR3: CASSWSGGSGSYEQYF. The CDR3 DNA reads as TGCGCCAGCTCCTGGTCAGGGGGATCGGGTTCCTACGAGCAGTACTTC.

V gene TRBV5-1 combines with J gene TRBJ2-7; 8 positions agree with TRBD1. Losses at the gene ends were 0 bases for V and 3 bases for J; bases not matched to a gene: 2. The germline V gene encodes CDR1 SGHRS and CDR2 YFSETQ. This CDR3 comprises 14 residues. The DNA of the CDR3 is TGCGCCAGCAGCTTGGGCGGGACAGGCTACGAGCAGTACTTC. It specifies CASSLGGTGYEQYF.

A few counts support this clone. The chain uses TRBV6-6 and TRBJ2-1; 8 nucleotides agree with TRBD1. The V gene's germline CDR1 is MNHNY and CDR2 SVGAGI (reference sequence). V was clipped by 7 bases and J by 9 bases; unmatched bases: 14. This CDR3 is 15 amino acids long. The chain's CDR3 is CASNGQGHSISEQFF. The CDR3 bases are TGTGCCAGCAACGGACAGGGACATTCTATCAGTGAGCAGTTCTTC.

The chain has TRBV27 and TRBJ2-7; TRBD1 is a possible D gene (6 bases). The germline CDR1 and CDR2 sequences are MNHEY and SMNVEV (reference sequence). Trimming shortened V by 2 bases and J by 6 bases, and 23 bases separated the two germline ends. The CDR3 sequence is 17 residues long. DNA for the CDR3: TGTGCCAGCAGTTTAAGAGTTGTGGCAGGGGCCCCACTCGAGCAGTACTTC. Translating gives CASSLRVVAGAPLEQYF.

The chain links TRBV29-1 to TRBJ2-7; 7 bases align to TRBD1. The CDR3 is 13 residues long. CDR1 and CDR2 (germline): SQVTM, ANQGSEA. V lost 6 bases, J lost 2 bases, and 7 bases stayed unmatched. CDR3: CSVFGTAPYEQYF. The CDR3 DNA sequence: TGCAGCGTCTTCGGGACAGCCCCCTACGAGCAGTACTTC.

This CDR3 reads CASSKTGVIILTDTQYF. The DNA for the CDR3 is TGTGCCAGCAGCAAAACAGGGGTCATTATCCTCACAGATACGCAGTATTTT. V is TRBV21-1 and J is TRBJ2-3; TRBD1, the table's D call, lacks a check against the DNA. TRBV21-1 is a known pseudogene. The CDR3 covers 17 residues.

This chain connects TRBV10-3 to TRBJ2-5; TRBD1 might be the D (5 bases). This CDR3 region has 12 residues. Germline loops: CDR1 ENHRY, CDR2 SYGVKD. V lost 2 bases, J lost 4 bases, and 5 bases lay in between. The CDR3 region has the DNA TGTGCCATCAGTGAGGGGGCAGAGACCCAGTACTTC. Translating gives CAISEGAETQYF.

For this clone: The sample has other DNA sequences that encode this CDR3 too. The chain uses TRBV5-4 and TRBJ2-2; possible D gene TRBD1, 5 bases. Trimming left V 2 bases short and J 5 bases short, with 7 bases between. CDR3 size: 13 residues. The germline CDR1 and CDR2 sequences are SGHNT and YYREEE (reference sequence). CDR3 amino acids: CASSLDRTGELFF. The CDR3 bases are TGTGCCAGCAGCTTAGACAGAACCGGGGAGCTGTTTTTT. Full variable domain (outside the CDR3, taken from reference TRBV5-4 and TRBJ2-2): ETGVTQSPTHLIKTRGQQVTLRCSSQSGHNTVSWYQQALGQGPQFIFQYYREEENGRGNFPPRFSGLQFPNYSSELNVNALELDDSALYLCASSLDRTGELFFGEGSRLTVL.

CDR3 sequence: CASAPLRDTQYF. The CDR3 DNA reads TGTGCCAGCGCTCCCCTGAGAGATACGCAGTATTTT. J is TRBJ2-3 and V is TRBV7-9; D remains unclear. Trimming took off 8 bases at V and 5 bases at J, with 11 bases between the two ends. This CDR3 has 12 residues. Germline V gene data show CDR1 as SEHNR and CDR2 as FQNEAQ (reference sequence).

The V and J genes are TRBV6-5 and TRBJ1-1; 8 bases are shared with TRBD1. Germline V gives CDR1 MNHEY, CDR2 SVGAGI. The CDR3 runs 14 residues. V lost 6 bases, J lost 3 bases, and 6 bases stayed unmatched. For the CDR3, the DNA is TGTGCCAGCAGCGAAGACAGGGGTCACACTGAAGCTTTCTTT. It yields the protein CASSEDRGHTEAFF.

The chain has TRBV6-6 and TRBJ1-4; D perhaps matches TRBD1 (5 bases). The length of the CDR3 is 14 residues. Trimming cost V 6 bases and J 8 bases, with 16 bases left between them. CDR1 is MNHNY and CDR2 is SVGAGI in the germline V gene (reference sequence). Here the CDR3 DNA reads TGTGCCAGCAGCCTCATAAGGGCAGGGGAAAAACTGTTTTTT. As protein: CASSLIRAGEKLFF.

J is TRBJ1-3 and V is TRBV10-2; D gene uncertain. The CDR3 covers 15 residues. Germline V lookup: CDR1 WSHSY, CDR2 SAAADI. Trimming took off 6 bases at V and 1 base at J, with 13 bases between the two ends. The CDR3 sequence: CASRDGVLSGNTIYF. CDR3 nucleotides: TGCGCCAGCAGGGACGGGGTTCTTTCTGGAAACACCATATATTTT.

The genes are TRBV28 and TRBJ1-1; unclear D gene. Germline lookup yields CDR1 MDHEN and CDR2 SYDVKM. The CDR3 length is 14 residues. V gave up 3 bases and J gave up 1 base, with 9 bases separating them. The CDR3 sequence is CASSFWAGNTEAFF. The CDR3, as DNA: TGTGCCAGCAGTTTTTGGGCCGGGAACACTGAAGCTTTCTTT.

This clone was detected a few times. Written as DNA, the CDR3 is TGTGCCAGCAGTTATGGAGGGGTGAACACTGAAGCTTTCTTT. Encoded protein: CASSYGGVNTEAFF. The chain couples TRBV6-5 to TRBJ1-1; TRBD1 might be the D (5 bases). This CDR3 region has 14 residues. Trimming took off 3 bases at V and 0 bases at J, with 8 bases between the two ends. Germline CDR1 MNHEY, CDR2 SVGAGI.

V and J are TRBV7-2 and TRBJ2-5; TRBD2 is a possible D gene (6 bases). CDR3 length equals 14 residues. V lost 5 bases and J 3 bases, leaving 13 bases between the germline ends. Germline-derived CDR1 and CDR2 are SGHTA and FQGNSA. This chain's CDR3 is CASSLLTREETQYF. CDR3 sequence (DNA): TGTGCCAGCAGCCTCCTGACTAGGGAAGAGACCCAGTACTTC.

This clone has a handful of counts. The chain couples TRBV5-1 to TRBJ1-3; no reliable D call. Germline CDR1 and CDR2: SGHRS and YFSETQ. This CDR3 is built from 16 residues. The V and J ends lost 1 base and 0 bases respectively, with 11 bases between them. This chain's CDR3 is CASSLFQVSSGNTIYF. CDR3 DNA: TGCGCCAGCAGCTTGTTTCAGGTCAGCTCTGGAAACACCATATATTTT.

The rearrangement uses TRBV7-2 and TRBJ2-7, with D possibly TRBD1 on 6 matching bases. CDR3 length equals 14 residues. Per the germline V gene, CDR1 is SGHTA and CDR2 is FQGNSA. With 4 bases removed from V and 3 bases from J, the gap between germline ends came to 13 bases. CDR3 DNA sequence: TGTGCCAGCAGCTCTAGGTCAGGGGTCTACGAGCAGTACTTC. This codes for CASSSRSGVYEQYF. Complete variable domain (other parts from reference TRBV7-2 and TRBJ2-7): GAGVSQSPSNKVTEKGKDVELRCDPISGHTALYWYRQSLGQGLEFLIYFQGNSAPDKSGLPSDRFSAERTGGSVSTLTIQRTQQEDSAVYLCASSSRSGVYEQYFGPGTRLTVT.

The chain has TRBV6-6 and TRBJ2-1, with a weak D call TRBD2 (5 bases). Trimming removed 8 bases from V and 7 bases from J, with 15 bases in between. This CDR3 has 13 amino acids. Per germline, CDR1 MNHNY and CDR2 SVGAGI (reference sequence). The CDR3 DNA is TGTGCCAGCTGCGGGTTGGGCCGGAATGAGCAGTTCTTC. This codes for CASCGLGRNEQFF.

The J gene is TRBJ2-3, the V gene TRBV2; a weak D match, TRBD2 (5 bases). Deletions cut 6 bases from V and 2 bases from J, with 12 bases between. The germline V gene encodes CDR1 SNHLY and CDR2 FYNNEI. The CDR3 runs 14 residues. The CDR3 bases are TGTGCCAGCAGCTTAGAGAGGGACACAGATACGCAGTATTTT. Its protein is CASSLERDTDTQYF.

This rearrangement joins TRBV28 to TRBJ1-4; 7 nucleotides agree with TRBD1. This CDR3 contains 15 residues. The V segment lost 2 bases and the J segment 7 bases; nucleotides outside the gene matches: 7. The germline gives CDR1 MDHEN, CDR2 SYDVKM. The DNA for the CDR3 is TGTGCCAGCAGTTTACCCACAGGGGACGGTGAAAAACTGTTTTTT. Amino acid sequence: CASSLPTGDGEKLFF.

This chain links TRBV6-6 with TRBJ1-2; tentative D call: TRBD1 (6 bases). CDR1 and CDR2 (germline): MNHNY, SVGAGI (reference sequence). V was shortened by 7 bases and J by 10 bases, with 22 bases between the two germline ends. The CDR3 sequence is 14 residues long. The CDR3 DNA reads as TGTGCCAGCAACTCACAGGGCGAGCGAACTCCCTACACCTTC. Translation: CASNSQGERTPYTF.

This clone was seen a handful of times. The chain employs TRBV12-5 and TRBJ1-2, with 8 bases lining up with TRBD1. V lost 4 bases and J lost 4; bases outside the gene matches: 8. The CDR3 has 15 amino acids. Germline CDR1 and CDR2: LGHNT and FRNRAP. In DNA form, the CDR3 reads TGTGCTAGTGGTTCCTTACGACAGGGGAGCTATGGCTACACCTTC. It encodes CASGSLRQGSYGYTF. Complete variable domain (other parts from reference TRBV12-5 and TRBJ1-2): DARVTQTPRHKVTEMGQEVTMRCQPILGHNTVFWYRQTMMQGLELLAYFRNRAPLDDSGMPKDRFSAEMPDATLATLKIQPSEPRDSAVYFCASGSLRQGSYGYTFGSGTRLTVV.

This clone came up a few times. The genes are TRBV2 and TRBJ1-4; no reliable D call. Germline V gene sequence: CDR1 SNHLY, CDR2 FYNNEI. This CDR3 is 15 amino acids long. V shed 7 bases and J shed 2 bases, with 14 bases lying between them. The CDR3 DNA sequence: TGTGCCAGCAATTACCCTGCGCATACTAATGAAAAACTGTTTTTT. Translation: CASNYPAHTNEKLFF.